Listed here is a single TCR beta chain. Authors' processing steps: Researchers report that nucleated cell counts were estimated from reference gene primer amplification. The method was immunoSEQ multiplex PCR; TCRdb's version includes in-frame clones alone and lacks a portion of them. V, J and clone size reflect that table, while D and trimming were determined from the DNA. Counted here are about 64,000 clones, approximately 91% occurring once; the ten biggest clones make up around 1.5%. The data stem from a study of blood T cell repertoires in COVID-19. Looking at the study overall: Spain, Italy and the United States supplied samples that represented acute and convalescent COVID-19. PBMCs, B-cell-depleted T cells, or T cells provided the cDNA or gDNA that made up the material.

The CDR3 sequence is 11 residues long. Germline-derived CDR1 and CDR2 are MDHEN and SYDVKM. Trimming removed 5 bases at V and 4 bases at J, with 6 bases between. V gene TRBV28 combines with J gene TRBJ2-7; a possible D gene is TRBD1 (6 bases). The origin of this receptor is a human donor in a cohort sampled during active COVID-19. Sequenced: peripheral blood. CDR3: CASSDRYEQYF. The CDR3 DNA reads as TGTGCCAGCAGTGACAGGTACGAGCAGTACTTC.